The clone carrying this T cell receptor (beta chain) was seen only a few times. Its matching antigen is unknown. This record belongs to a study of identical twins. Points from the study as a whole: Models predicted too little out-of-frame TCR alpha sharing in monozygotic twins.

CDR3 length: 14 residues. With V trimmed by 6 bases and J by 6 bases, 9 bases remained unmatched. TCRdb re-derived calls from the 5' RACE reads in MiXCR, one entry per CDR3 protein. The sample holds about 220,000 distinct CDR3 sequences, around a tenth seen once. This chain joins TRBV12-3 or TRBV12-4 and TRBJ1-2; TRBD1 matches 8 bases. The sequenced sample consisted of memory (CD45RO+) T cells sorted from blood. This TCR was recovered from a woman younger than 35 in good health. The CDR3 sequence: CASRETGGKDGYTF. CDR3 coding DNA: TGTGCCAGCAGGGAAACAGGGGGAAAGGATGGCTACACCTTC.